This TCR beta chain emerged from a study of shared clonotypes between healthy human individuals (dated by TCRdb to the early 2020s). Regarding the research as a whole: Three men and a couple of women, aged 18 to 49 years, made up the cohort. For each donor, CD4 naive and CD4 memory were each run on three plates, CD8 naive on two plates, and CD8 memory on one plate. To estimate repertoire size and how much clonotype sharing occurs between individuals, the study deeply sequenced the blood TCR repertoires of several healthy adults. To increase sequencing depth and limit assay-specific biases, different laboratories used diverse techniques to prepare libraries and sequence TCR repertoires. Per donor, leukapheresis produced somewhere between about 0.9 and 10 billion PBMCs.

Study-wide findings and limitations: Clonotypes shared by all four sorted-subset donors showed higher generation probabilities than non-shared clonotypes. Because the study included a small number of donors, the genetic and exposure-history diversity represented was limited. Sampling was restricted to blood, and TCR repertoires in tissues likely differ from the TCR repertoires found in blood. Rarefaction of sorted-subset datasets indicated incomplete sequencing despite the large sequencing depth. Pairwise subsampling led to the expectation that sequencing depth would affect the degree of clonotype sharing among donors. Larger estimated clonotype richness was generally found for naive subsets than for memory subsets. Sharing across a few donors was observed for approximately 4.6% of naive CD4, less than 4% of naive CD8, 2% to 2.5% of memory CD4, and about 0.4% of memory CD8 clonotypes.

To note about this clone: Its recognized antigen is unknown. Base-call qualities are not available, and no considerably larger clone is one nucleotide away. Other DNA sequences within the sample encode an identical CDR3.

The donors were healthy, HIV-negative adults who had no recently reported acute infections or vaccinations. All donors were Caucasian adults living in Nashville, Tennessee, USA. CD4+ T cells were enriched by magnetic negative selection, after which naive cells were positively selected on CD45RA and the negative fraction was taken as the memory subset. Blood was obtained by leukapheresis, after which PBMCs were separated by Ficoll-Histopaque density gradient centrifugation and cryopreserved in liquid nitrogen vapor phase. Purity and quantity of every magnetically sorted T cell population were checked by analytical flow cytometry. From each sorted fraction, genomic DNA was isolated and quantified by UV absorbance on a Nanodrop 2000c. There are 11 amino acids in the CDR3, from cysteine to phenylalanine inclusive. The DNA shown is the 33-base CDR3, in frame from base 1. From the germline V gene, CDR1 is MDHEN and CDR2 is SYDVKM. Between the V and J ends, shortened by 1 base and 10 bases respectively, the junction contains 5 bases.

TCR CDR3 regions were amplified from genomic DNA by multiplex PCR using the deep immunoSEQ assay. Extracted genomic DNA from each cell subset was distributed evenly across all wells of several immunoSEQ 96-well plates, and each plate was treated as a replicate. For sorted subsets, roughly 200 ng genomic DNA, equal to approximately 30,000 T cell genomes, was loaded into each replicate PCR. Purified libraries were quantified with a Qubit 3.0 fluorometer, sized on a Bioanalyzer 2100, and re-quantified with the KAPA Library Quantification kit. Every immunoSEQ 96-well plate was sequenced on a dedicated single-read 150-cycle Illumina NextSeq 550 flow cell. The study's processing was this. Because the immunoSEQ output included only junctional sequences and no quality scores, the filtering could not be the same as the filtering used for full-length reads. To assign V/J genes and CDR3, sequences were annotated using PyIR, a Python wrapper for IgBLAST v1.9, with IMGT germline references. Reads with weak V/J assignments (E-value above 1e-6), missing CDR3, stop codons, out-of-frame junctions, or ambiguous translated residues were removed. V3J clonotypes were defined as sequences sharing the same inferred V gene, J gene, and CDR3 amino acid sequence. To compute the percentage overlap between repertoires, the number of shared unique clonotypes was divided by the size of the smaller repertoire. Three approaches were used to assess repertoire richness: RTK rarefaction, the Chao1 estimator, and Recon v2.1 estimates of unobserved clonotypes. OLGA was used to compute generation probabilities for all TCRbeta clonotypes that the gDNA method yielded from a few donors. Sourced from immuneACCESS, this table was stored by TCRdb with only in-frame sequences that have V and J called. A share of the clones is absent; for the studies checked, an unresolved V gene accounts for under half, and the remainder has no known explanation. V and J calls and clone size come straight from that table; D and trimming were deduced from the DNA. Here the sample has millions of clones; over 85% occur a single time. 0.39% of the sample rests with the top ten.

The chain joins TRBV28 to TRBJ2-1; the D gene assignment is ambiguous. The sample taken for sequencing was naive CD4+ T cells from PBMCs. Reading the label with the study, this specimen's cell subset or site is: CD45RA+ positively selected. The sequence came from a young man in good health. Some clones in this sample may be carry-over from other donors' samples. This receptor has the CDR3 CASSLSSEQFF. The DNA reads as follows: TGTGCCAGCAGTTTATCATCGGAGCAGTTCTTC. The CDR3, completed at both ends by the reference TRBV28 and TRBJ2-1 genes, gives the full variable domain DVKVTQSSRYLVKRTGEKVFLECVQDMDHENMFWYRQDPGLGLRLIYFSYDVKMKEKGDIPEGYSVSREKKERFSLILESASTNQTSMYLCASSLSSEQFFGPGTRLTVL.